This T cell receptor (beta chain) was found in a study of T cells in localized non-small cell lung cancer. Germline V lookup: CDR1 SQVTM, CDR2 ANQGSEA. V was clipped by 7 bases and J by 3 bases, with 10 bases between them. The CDR3 consists of 13 residues. TCRdb keeps only in-frame clones here, not all; method: immunoSEQ multiplex PCR. In the table there are roughly 36,000 clones, 70% to 80% of which are singletons. Study findings and constraints: Adjacent lung exhibited a median of approximately 59 among the 100 most abundant tumor clones. Overall survival was longer when the density of T cells in the blood was higher. The greatest T cell clonality was found in uninvolved adjacent lung (higher than in tumor). Heterogeneity stays possible, as sequencing covered only one tumor region.

As regards this clone: The antigen is unknown.

The chain carries TRBV29-1 and TRBJ2-6; D possibly uses TRBD1 or TRBD2 (5 bases each). This clonotype was obtained from a woman between 40 and 69 years old with stage II squamous cell lung carcinoma. The sample consisted of PBMCs, taken before any cancer treatment. The CDR3 sequence: CSGREYGANVLTF. CDR3 bases: TGCAGCGGCAGGGAGTATGGGGCCAACGTCCTGACTTTC.